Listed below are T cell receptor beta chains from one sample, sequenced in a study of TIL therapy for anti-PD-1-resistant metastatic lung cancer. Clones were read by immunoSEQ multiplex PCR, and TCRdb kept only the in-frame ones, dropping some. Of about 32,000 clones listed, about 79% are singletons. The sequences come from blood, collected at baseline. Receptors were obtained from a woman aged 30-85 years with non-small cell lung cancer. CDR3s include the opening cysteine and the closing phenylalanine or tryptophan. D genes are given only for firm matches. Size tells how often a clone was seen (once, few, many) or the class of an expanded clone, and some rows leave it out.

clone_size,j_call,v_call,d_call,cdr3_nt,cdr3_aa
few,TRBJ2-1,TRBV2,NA,TGTGCCAGCAAAGGATCGGACTACAATGAGCAGTTCTTC,CASKGSDYNEQFF
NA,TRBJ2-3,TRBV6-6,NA,TGTGCCAGCAGTTTGGGACTTAGGAGGGCAGATACGCAGTATTTT,CASSLGLRRADTQYF
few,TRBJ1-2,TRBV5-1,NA,TGCGCCAGCAGCCGAGACGGGAACTATGGCTACACCTTC,CASSRDGNYGYTF
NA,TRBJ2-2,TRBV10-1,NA,TGCGCCAGCAGATTGGGTGGCACCGGGGAGCTGTTTTTT,CASRLGGTGELFF
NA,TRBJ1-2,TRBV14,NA,TGTGCCAGCAGCCAACGGAGCTATAACTATGGCTACACCTTC,CASSQRSYNYGYTF
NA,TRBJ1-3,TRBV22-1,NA,TGTCCTGGGAGCGCACCTTTCTGCGAGGGCGGAAACACCATATATTTT,CPGSAPFCEGGNTIYF
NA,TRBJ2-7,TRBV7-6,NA,TGTGCCAGCAGCTTAGCGGGGGCCCTCTACGAGCAGTACTTC,CASSLAGALYEQYF
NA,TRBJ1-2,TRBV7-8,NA,TGTGCCAGCAGCCCCGGTTGGAGGGTTGCCTACGGCTACACCTTC,CASSPGWRVAYGYTF
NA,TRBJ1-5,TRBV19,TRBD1,TGTGCCAGTAGTGGGGACAGGGTTGGCAATCAGCCCCAGCATTTT,CASSGDRVGNQPQHF
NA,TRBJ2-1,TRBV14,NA,TGTGCCAGCAGCCTCCTTCGGGCGGAGTACAATGAGCAGTTCTTC,CASSLLRAEYNEQFF
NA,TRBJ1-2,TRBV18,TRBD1,TGTGCCAGCTCACCGGCAGGGGGTAGTCGTGGCTACACCTTC,CASSPAGGSRGYTF
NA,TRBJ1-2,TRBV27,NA,TGTGCCAGCGGGAGAACCGGTGGCTACACCTTC,CASGRTGGYTF
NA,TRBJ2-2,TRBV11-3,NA,TGTGCCAGCAGCTTAGAAGGGAACACCGGGGAGCTGTTTTTT,CASSLEGNTGELFF
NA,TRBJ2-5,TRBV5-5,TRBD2,TGTGCCAGCAGGGCGGGAGGCAGGGAGACCCAGTACTTC,CASRAGGRETQYF
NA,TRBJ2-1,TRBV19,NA,TGTGCCAGTAGTCAACCGGGACCCACTCAGCAGTTCTTC,CASSQPGPTQQFF
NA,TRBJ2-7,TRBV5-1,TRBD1,TGCGCCAGCAGCCCGTCCCGGGACAGGGATTTATGGGAGCAGTACTTC,CASSPSRDRDLWEQYF
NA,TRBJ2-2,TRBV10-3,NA,TGTGCCATCAGTCCAAACACCGGGGAGCTGTTTTTT,CAISPNTGELFF
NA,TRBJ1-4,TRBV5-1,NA,TGCGCCAGCAGCCTCGGACAGAATGAAAAACTGTTTTTT,CASSLGQNEKLFF
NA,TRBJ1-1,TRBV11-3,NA,TGTGCCAGCAGCCAACAGGGAAACACTGAAGCTTTCTTT,CASSQQGNTEAFF
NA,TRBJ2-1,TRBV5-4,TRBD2,TGTGCCAGCAGCTTGGTATCGCTAGCGGGAGAATCTGAGCAGTTCTTC,CASSLVSLAGESEQFF
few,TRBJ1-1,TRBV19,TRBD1,TGTGCCAGTAGTTTTCAGGGGGAGGACACTGAAGCTTTCTTT,CASSFQGEDTEAFF
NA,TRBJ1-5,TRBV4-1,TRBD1,TGCGCCAGCAGCCAGTTGGGGGACAGGGAAAATCAGCCCCAGCATTTT,CASSQLGDRENQPQHF
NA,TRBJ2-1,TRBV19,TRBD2,TGTGCCAGCCAAGCCGGGACTAGCGTCTACAATGAGCAGTTCTTC,CASQAGTSVYNEQFF
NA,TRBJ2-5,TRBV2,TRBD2,TGTGCCAGCAGTGCGCAGGGAGGGGAGACCCAGTACTTC,CASSAQGGETQYF
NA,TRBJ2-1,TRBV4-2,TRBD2,TGTGCCAGCAGCCCCCTTTTGAGCGGGAGAGGAGAGCAGTTCTTC,CASSPLLSGRGEQFF
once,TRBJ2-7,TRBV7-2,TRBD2,TGTGCCAGCAGCTTAAGTCTGGGCGGTGGAGCGGGAGGCGGCTACGAGCAGTACTTC,CASSLSLGGGAGGGYEQYF
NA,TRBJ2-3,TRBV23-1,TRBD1,TGCGCCAGCAGTCAACCCTGGACAGGGTGGCCCTGTTCTAGCACAGATACGCAGTATTTT,CASSQPWTGWPCSSTDTQYF
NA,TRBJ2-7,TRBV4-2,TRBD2,TGTGCCAGCAGCCAACTAGCGGAGAGCTCCTACGAGCAGTACTTC,CASSQLAESSYEQYF
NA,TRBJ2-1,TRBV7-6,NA,TGTGCCAGCAGCTTGGGGGCGGGACTCGATGAGCAGTTCTTC,CASSLGAGLDEQFF
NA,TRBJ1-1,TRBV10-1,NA,TGCGCCAGCAGTGAGGAGTATGGGGCAGCCAACACTGAAGCTTTCTTT,CASSEEYGAANTEAFF
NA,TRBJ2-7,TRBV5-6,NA,TGTGCCAGCAGCTTGGGACTCTCTTCCTACGAGCAGTACTTC,CASSLGLSSYEQYF
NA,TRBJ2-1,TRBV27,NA,TGTGCCAGCAGCCCCCGGACCGGGGGGCAGTTCTTC,CASSPRTGGQFF
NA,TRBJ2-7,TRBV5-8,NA,TGTGCCAGCAGCTCCAAGGATACCTACGAGCAGTACTTC,CASSSKDTYEQYF
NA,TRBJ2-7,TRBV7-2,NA,TGTGCCAGCAGCCCCCTGTTGGGATCCTACGAGCAGTACTTC,CASSPLLGSYEQYF
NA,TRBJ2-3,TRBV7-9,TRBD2,TGTGCCAGCAGCCCCCCTAGCGGGAAAACAGATACGCAGTATTTT,CASSPPSGKTDTQYF
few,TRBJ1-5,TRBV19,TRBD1,TGTGCCAGTAGGGACAGGGGGTCCAATCAGCCCCAGCATTTT,CASRDRGSNQPQHF
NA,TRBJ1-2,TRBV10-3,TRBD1,TGTGCCACGAGAACGGGACAGATCCCCGGCTACACCTTC,CATRTGQIPGYTF